The sequence of this T cell receptor (beta chain) was determined in a study of CD8 T cells in Susac syndrome. CD8+ and CD4+ T cells from blood underwent TCR beta sequencing, which was carried out in a high-throughput format. An amount of RNA that ranged from roughly 0.5 to 1 ug was reverse transcribed with random hexamers. Multiplex immunoSEQ PCR targeted 54 Vbeta and 13 Jbeta TCR beta segments. TCRdb analysed the immunoSEQ multiplex PCR reads with MiXCR anew, one entry per CDR3 protein. This table holds around 270,000 distinct CDR3 sequences, over 75% found once. Germline V gene data show CDR1 as SEHNR and CDR2 as FQNEAQ (reference sequence). After removal of 5 bases from V and 14 bases from J, the junction contained 4 bases not matched to a gene. CDR3 length: 11 amino acids.

Sequencing was performed on CD8+ T cells from PBMCs. The TCR sequence derives from a human donor with multiple sclerosis. The gene calls are TRBV7-9 and TRBJ2-1; 9 bases are a match to TRBD2. The CDR3 region is CASSLAGGKFF. CDR3 bases: TGTGCCAGCAGCCTGGCGGGGGGGAAGTTCTTC.